Listed below are T cell receptor beta chains from one sample, sequenced in a study of PD-1 blockade in classical Hodgkin lymphoma. Clones were sequenced by immunoSEQ multiplex PCR, and TCRdb holds only the in-frame ones, with some missing. Of some 95,000 clones in the sample, approximately 90% are singletons; the top ten hold 2.9%. This sample comprised peripheral blood mononuclear cells (PBMCs), obtained before the fourth cycle of nivolumab. These receptors were taken from a human donor with classical Hodgkin lymphoma. Each CDR3 is given with its conserved first and last residue. Each record gives: J gene, V gene, clone size, D gene, CDR3 DNA, CDR3 protein. D genes are given only for firm matches. A clone size is listed for some rows: how often the clone was seen (once, few, many), or a class if it is expanded.

j_gene: TRBJ2-7
v_gene: TRBV5-1
abundance: -
d_gene: -
CDR3nt: TGCGCCAGCAGCTTGGCCACAAACTCCTACGAGCAGTACTTC
CDR3aa: CASSLATNSYEQYF

j_gene: TRBJ2-3
v_gene: TRBV7-3
abundance: -
d_gene: -
CDR3nt: TGTGCCAGCAGCTACGATAGCCTGGGGTCAGGAGATACGCAGTATTTT
CDR3aa: CASSYDSLGSGDTQYF

j_gene: TRBJ1-5
v_gene: TRBV29-1
abundance: -
d_gene: TRBD1
CDR3nt: TGCAGCGTTGAAGATAACTGCAGGGGGCATGACAGCAATCAGCCCCAGCATTTT
CDR3aa: CSVEDNCRGHDSNQPQHF

j_gene: TRBJ2-3
v_gene: TRBV15
abundance: -
d_gene: -
CDR3nt: TGTGCCACCAGCAGAGAGGCCACAGCTAGCACAGATACGCAGTATTTT
CDR3aa: CATSREATASTDTQYF

j_gene: TRBJ1-5
v_gene: TRBV19
abundance: -
d_gene: -
CDR3nt: TGTGCCAGTACCCGTCAGGGAACGAACAATCAGCCCCAGCATTTT
CDR3aa: CASTRQGTNNQPQHF

j_gene: TRBJ1-1
v_gene: TRBV20-1
abundance: -
d_gene: -
CDR3nt: TGCAGTGCCACCAACGAGGTGGAAGCTTTCTTT
CDR3aa: CSATNEVEAFF

j_gene: TRBJ2-2
v_gene: TRBV5-6
abundance: -
d_gene: -
CDR3nt: TGTGCCAGCAGCTTGTTTGGGGGGACCGGGGAGCTGTTTTTT
CDR3aa: CASSLFGGTGELFF

j_gene: TRBJ1-1
v_gene: TRBV4-2
abundance: once
d_gene: TRBD1
CDR3nt: TGTGCCAGCAGCCGCACCGGGACAGGAGACACTGAAGCTTTCTTT
CDR3aa: CASSRTGTGDTEAFF

j_gene: TRBJ2-2
v_gene: TRBV6-6
abundance: -
d_gene: -
CDR3nt: TGTGCCAGCAGCCTCGATGGCGGGGAGCTGTTTTTT
CDR3aa: CASSLDGGELFF

j_gene: TRBJ2-6
v_gene: TRBV7-3
abundance: -
d_gene: -
CDR3nt: TGTGCCAGCAGCTTCCAGGGGCCTGGGGCCAACGTCCTGACTTTC
CDR3aa: CASSFQGPGANVLTF

j_gene: TRBJ2-1
v_gene: TRBV2
abundance: -
d_gene: TRBD2
CDR3nt: TGTGCCAGCAGAAAAGCGGGGGGGCGATGGTTCTTC
CDR3aa: CASRKAGGRWFF

j_gene: TRBJ2-3
v_gene: TRBV29-1
abundance: -
d_gene: -
CDR3nt: TGCAGCGTGACGCTTAGCGGAAACACAGATACGCAGTATTTT
CDR3aa: CSVTLSGNTDTQYF

j_gene: TRBJ1-1
v_gene: TRBV19
abundance: -
d_gene: -
CDR3nt: TGTGCCAGTAGTATTGGGGGCCACACTGAAGCTTTCTTT
CDR3aa: CASSIGGHTEAFF

j_gene: TRBJ2-2
v_gene: TRBV6-5
abundance: -
d_gene: -
CDR3nt: TGTGCCAGCGGCGACCGGGGCGGGGAGCTGTTTTTT
CDR3aa: CASGDRGGELFF

j_gene: TRBJ1-1
v_gene: TRBV5-1
abundance: -
d_gene: -
CDR3nt: TGCGCCAGCAGCTTGGAGCCCTTGGGCACTGAAGCTTTCTTT
CDR3aa: CASSLEPLGTEAFF

j_gene: TRBJ2-7
v_gene: TRBV27
abundance: -
d_gene: TRBD2
CDR3nt: TGTGCCAGCAGTCCCGCTAGCGGGGGGACCTACGAGCAGTACTTC
CDR3aa: CASSPASGGTYEQYF

j_gene: TRBJ1-5
v_gene: TRBV18
abundance: -
d_gene: -
CDR3nt: TGTGCCAGCTCACCGGGGGGGCGGCAACAGCCCCAGCATTTT
CDR3aa: CASSPGGRQQPQHF

j_gene: TRBJ2-7
v_gene: TRBV7-9
abundance: -
d_gene: -
CDR3nt: TGTGCCAGCAGCTTCGGGACCCTATACGAGCAGTACTTC
CDR3aa: CASSFGTLYEQYF

j_gene: TRBJ2-3
v_gene: TRBV15
abundance: -
d_gene: -
CDR3nt: TGTGCCACCAGCAGAGATTGGACCATGGATACGCAGTATTTT
CDR3aa: CATSRDWTMDTQYF

j_gene: TRBJ2-5
v_gene: TRBV9
abundance: -
d_gene: -
CDR3nt: TGTGCCAGCAGCGCGGGTAGCGGAAAGTACCAAGAGACCCAGTACTTC
CDR3aa: CASSAGSGKYQETQYF

j_gene: TRBJ2-7
v_gene: TRBV4-1
abundance: -
d_gene: TRBD2
CDR3nt: TGCGCCAGCAGCCAAGACCCGACTAGCGGGGGGTACGAGCAGTACTTC
CDR3aa: CASSQDPTSGGYEQYF